The 10 T cell receptor beta chains below all came from one sample that was sequenced in a study of T cell repertoires in cytomegalovirus infection (dated by TCRdb to the late 2010s). Their target antigens are unknown. This specimen's treatment or condition label, per the study, means: in vitro stimulation with specific CMV peptide epitopes to enrich CMV-specific T cells. TCRdb shows the sequencer as Illumina HiSeq 1500. The public sequencing data were trimmed at Q25 with fastp and processed into clonotypes with MiXCR by TCRdb, which kept only in-frame beta chains. All rows with the same CDR3 protein become a single entry with the most common DNA and genes. The sample data list about 340,000 distinct CDR3 sequences, and almost 30% of these were observed just once. The ten biggest clones cover roughly 20% of the sample. The sample consisted of cultured PBMCs, taken from culture after CMV antigen stimulation. The receptors shown here come from a human donor in good health (CMV status not recorded). Some clones in this sample may be carry-over from other donors' samples.

This clonotype was recorded a few times. The genes are TRBV6-6 and TRBJ1-5; D unclear. V was clipped by 2 bases and J by 1 base, with 24 bases between them. Per germline, CDR1 MNHNY and CDR2 SVGAGI (reference sequence). The CDR3 is 20 residues long. CDR3 in amino acids: CASSYPPGKAKPQSNQPQHF. DNA of the CDR3: TGTGCCAGCAGTTACCCCCCCGGAAAGGCAAAGCCCCAGAGCAATCAGCCCCAGCATTTT.

This clonotype was counted a few times. The J gene is TRBJ1-4, the V gene TRBV27, with TRBD1 as a possible D gene (5 bases). Trimming took off 6 bases at V and 1 base at J, with 9 bases between the two ends. Germline loops: CDR1 MNHEY, CDR2 SMNVEV (reference sequence). There are 14 residues in the CDR3. CDR3 DNA: TGTGCCAGCAGGGGGGTTGGAACTAATGAAAAACTGTTTTTT. Its translation is CASRGVGTNEKLFF.

The gene calls are TRBV14 and TRBJ1-2; D call uncertain. V was pared by 4 bases and J by 7 bases, with 10 bases between. CDR1 SGHDN and CDR2 FVKESK come from the germline V gene. The CDR3 loop spans 12 amino acids. CDR3 bases: TGTGCCAGCAGCCCGCCGACAAGTGGCTACACCTTC. Translating it yields CASSPPTSGYTF.

In its sample, this clonotype was seen a few times. This sequence joins TRBV15 and TRBJ1-1; D unclear. This CDR3 comprises 13 residues. V was cut by 5 bases and J by 4 bases, with 11 bases left in between. Looked up from germline, CDR1 is LNHNV and CDR2 is YYDKDF (reference sequence). CDR3 nucleotides: TGTGCCACCAGCGTTCGATTGGGCACTGAAGCTTTCTTT. Protein sequence: CATSVRLGTEAFF.

The chain links TRBV27 to TRBJ2-1; TRBD2 matches 11 bases. This CDR3 is 17 amino acids long. The junction had 8 bases not matched to a gene; V was cut back by 6 bases and J by 1 base. Germline CDR1 reads MNHEY; CDR2 reads SMNVEV (reference sequence). CDR3 nucleotides: TGTGCCAGCAGCAGACCTACTAGCGGGGGTTCCTACAATGAGCAGTTCTTC. This translates into CASSRPTSGGSYNEQFF.

This clonotype was detected only a few times. This rearrangement joins TRBV27 to TRBJ2-7, with D hard to call. The CDR3 covers 14 residues. CDR1 MNHEY and CDR2 SMNVEV come from the germline V gene (reference sequence). The V end lost 5 bases, the J end lost 0 bases, and 11 bases lay between the germline ends. Here the CDR3 DNA reads TGTGCCAGCAGTATCCTCTCTAGCTCCTACGAGCAGTACTTC. This gives the protein CASSILSSSYEQYF.

This clonotype was recorded a few times. The gene calls are TRBV20-1 and TRBJ2-5, with D unclear. V was pared by 7 bases and J by 5 bases, with 14 bases between. The germline gives CDR1 DFQATT, CDR2 SNEGSKA (reference sequence). This CDR3 region has 12 residues. The DNA of the CDR3 is TGCAGTGTTTTCAGGAGCTGGGAGACCCAGTACTTC. As protein: CSVFRSWETQYF.

V is TRBV19 and J is TRBJ2-1; D is possibly TRBD1 (6 bases). Germline-derived CDR1 and CDR2 are LNHDA and SQIVND (reference sequence). Trimming took off 1 base at V and 9 bases at J, with 13 bases between the two ends. The CDR3 runs 14 residues. CDR3 sequence reads: CASSIGGRASEQFF. DNA of the CDR3: TGTGCCAGTAGTATAGGGGGGCGAGCGAGTGAGCAGTTCTTC. The variable domain in full, completed from reference TRBV19 and TRBJ2-1, reads DGGITQSPKYLFRKEGQNVTLSCEQNLNHDAMYWYRQDPGQGLRLIYYSQIVNDFQKGDIAEGYSVSREKKESFPLTVTSAQKNPTAFYLCASSIGGRASEQFFGPGTRLTVL.

In DNA, the CDR3 is TGCAGTGCTGAAAACAGCGGGGGGACTAAAGATACGCAGTATTTT. Protein product: CSAENSGGTKDTQYF. V is TRBV20-1 and J is TRBJ2-3; TRBD2 matches at 9 bases. The CDR3 is 15 amino acids. Looked up from germline, CDR1 is DFQATT and CDR2 is SNEGSKA (reference sequence). With V trimmed by 5 bases and J by 5 bases, 11 bases remained unmatched.

V usage is TRBV3-1 and J usage is TRBJ2-3, with TRBD2 matching over 12 bases. After removal of 2 bases from V and 6 bases from J, the junction contained 6 bases not matched to a gene. Germline CDR1 LGHDT, CDR2 YNNKEL (reference sequence). The CDR3 is 16 amino acids. CDR3 nucleotides: TGTGCCAGCAGCCAACTAGCGGGGGGGCTCTACGATACGCAGTATTTT. This encodes CASSQLAGGLYDTQYF.